This T cell receptor beta chain was sequenced during a study of blood T cell repertoires in COVID-19. Study as a whole: Italy, Spain and the United States were the sources of the convalescent and acute COVID-19 samples. PBMCs, B-cell-depleted T cells, or T cells were the source of the cDNA or gDNA that made up the material.

In the original workflow: Reference gene primer amplification yielded estimated nucleated cell counts. The assay was immunoSEQ multiplex PCR, and TCRdb's table has in-frame clones only and misses some. V and J calls and clone size are as listed in that table; D and trimming were resolved from the DNA. The table records around 70,000 clones, about nine tenths of them present only once. Between the trimmed V and J ends, which lost 2 bases and 4 bases, there was a span of 8 bases. From germline, CDR1 is SEHNR and CDR2 FQNEAQ (reference sequence). This CDR3 spans 13 amino acids. The sequence came from a human donor in a cohort sampled during active COVID-19. V and J are TRBV7-9 and TRBJ1-2; the D gene is possibly TRBD1 (6 bases). Sequenced: peripheral blood. The CDR3 loop is CASSLQGIYGYTF. CDR3 in DNA: TGTGCCAGCAGCTTACAGGGGATCTATGGCTACACCTTC.